This T cell receptor beta chain was profiled in a study of regulatory T cells in long-lasting Graves disease. The authors built TCR beta libraries using iRepertoire HTBI primers and Arm-PCR of CDR3 regions. One entry per CDR3 protein, called by TCRdb with MiXCR from the multiplex PCR reads. The repertoire includes around 320,000 distinct CDR3 sequences, approximately 16% of them detected once, and roughly 27% sits in the top ten. Germline assignment: CDR1 SEHNR and CDR2 FQNEAQ (reference sequence). The CDR3 spans 14 residues. Trimming took 2 bases from V and 5 from J, leaving 9 bases between them. Noted time point: newly diagnosed GD, antithyroid drugs for less than 3 months. RNA from PBMCs was the source of the TCR library. Ten or more counts support this clonotype. The data also belong to a second study, concerning T cells in Graves' hyperthyroidism and ophthalmopathy.

The rearrangement links TRBV7-9 to TRBJ2-2; no reliable D call. This clonotype was sampled from a man aged 40-55 years with Graves disease. Specimen: peripheral blood mononuclear cells (PBMCs), collected at new diagnosis, from a patient treated with antithyroid drugs. As DNA, the CDR3 is TGTGCCAGCAGCTTATTATTCTGGACCGGGGAGCTGTTTTTT. Amino acids: CASSLLFWTGELFF.